The present TCR beta chain was sequenced within a study of blood T cell repertoires in COVID-19. Study information: Researchers got acute and convalescent COVID-19 samples from the United States, Italy and Spain. PBMCs, B-cell-depleted T cells, or T cells provided the cDNA or gDNA that made up the material.

In the authors' workflow: Reference gene primer amplification in the assay estimated nucleated cell counts. Data came from immunoSEQ multiplex PCR; TCRdb stores just in-frame clones and leaves some out. V and J calls and clone size are as listed in that table; D and trimming were resolved from the DNA. In the table there are approximately 220,000 clones, over 80% of which are singletons. The V end was cut by 1 base, the J end by 5 bases, with 10 bases between. CDR3 length equals 14 residues. The V gene's germline CDR1 is SEHNR and CDR2 FQNEAQ (reference sequence). This sequence was found in a man aged 35-49 years with acute or convalescent COVID-19. The chain couples TRBV7-9 to TRBJ2-3, with D tentatively TRBD1 (5 bases). Sequenced material: peripheral blood. The CDR3 DNA follows: TGTGCCAGCAGCTTAGTCCAGGGATTAGATACGCAGTATTTT. It translates to CASSLVQGLDTQYF.